The sample holds a few counts of the clone carrying this TCR beta chain. The antigen remains undetermined. An assay was performed, and its level was deep. Sequenced by immunoSEQ multiplex PCR; TCRdb stores in-frame clones only, minus some. The sample carries about 2.1 million clones, roughly 91% recorded once. These data come from a study of shared clonotypes between healthy human individuals. CD8 cells regarded as naive lacked CD45RO, were positively chosen for CCR7, and omitted terminally differentiated effector memory CD45RA+ cells. Study-level results: The generation probabilities recorded for non-shared clonotypes fell below those of clonotypes shared by all four donors. Enrolling few donors narrowed the genetic and exposure-history diversity that was represented. Clonotype sharing across four donors was observed for about 4.8% of naive CD4 clonotypes.

Trimming cost V 1 base and J 1 base, with 4 bases left between them. The CDR3 totals 13 residues. In germline, CDR1 is MNHEY, CDR2 SVGAGI. The sample taken for sequencing was naive CD8+ T cells from PBMCs. This TCR came from a man aged 18 to 30 in good health. Some clones in this sample may be carry-over from other donors' samples. The chain carries TRBV6-5 and TRBJ1-1; D is undetermined. In nucleotides, the CDR3 is TGTGCCAGCAGTTACTTATCGAACACTGAAGCTTTCTTT. Translated, it gives CASSYLSNTEAFF.